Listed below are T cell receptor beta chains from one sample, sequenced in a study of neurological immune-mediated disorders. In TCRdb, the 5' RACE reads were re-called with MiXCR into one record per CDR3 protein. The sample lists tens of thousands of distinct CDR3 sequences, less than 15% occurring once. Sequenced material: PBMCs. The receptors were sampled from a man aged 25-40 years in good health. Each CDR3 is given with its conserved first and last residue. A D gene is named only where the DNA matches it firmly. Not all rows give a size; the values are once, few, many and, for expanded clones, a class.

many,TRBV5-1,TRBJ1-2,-,CASSLASANYGYTF,TGCGCCAGCAGCTTGGCCTCGGCGAACTATGGCTACACCTTC
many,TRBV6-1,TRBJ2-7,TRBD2,CASNVAGGFYEQYF,TGTGCCAGCAACGTGGCGGGAGGCTTCTACGAGCAGTACTTC
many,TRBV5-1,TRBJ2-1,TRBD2,CASSSQMGLEQFF,TGCGCCAGCTCAAGCCAGATGGGACTAGAACAGTTCTTC
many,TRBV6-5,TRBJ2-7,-,CASSSLNHEQYF,TGTGCCAGCAGTTCCCTTAACCACGAGCAGTACTTC
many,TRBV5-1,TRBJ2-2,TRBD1,CASSLEGTAHTGELFF,TGCGCCAGCAGCTTGGAGGGGACAGCCCACACCGGGGAGCTGTTTTTT
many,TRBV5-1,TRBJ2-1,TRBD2,CASSGLAGVKANEQFF,TGCGCCAGTTCGGGACTAGCGGGAGTTAAGGCCAATGAGCAGTTCTTC
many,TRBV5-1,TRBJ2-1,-,CASSLLGPAQGLDEQFF,TGCGCCAGCAGCTTGTTAGGGCCTGCTCAGGGGTTAGATGAGCAGTTCTTC
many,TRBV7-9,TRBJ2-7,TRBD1,CASSLAGTGGTYEQYF,TGTGCCAGCAGCTTAGCCGGGACAGGGGGCACCTACGAGCAGTACTTC
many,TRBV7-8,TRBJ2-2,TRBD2,CASSQLAGDLTGELFF,TGTGCCAGCAGCCAACTAGCGGGAGACCTCACCGGGGAGCTGTTTTTT
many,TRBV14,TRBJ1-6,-,CASSPGAGYNSPLHF,TGTGCCAGCAGCCCTGGAGCCGGTTATAATTCACCCCTCCACTTT
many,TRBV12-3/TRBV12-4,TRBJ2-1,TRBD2,CASSFNLAGGANEQFF,TGTGCCAGCAGTTTTAATTTAGCGGGAGGTGCCAATGAGCAGTTCTTC
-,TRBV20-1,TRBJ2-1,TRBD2,CSASSLAGGPGNEQFF,TGCAGTGCTAGTTCGTTAGCGGGAGGGCCAGGTAATGAGCAGTTCTTC
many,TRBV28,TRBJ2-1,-,CASSLTGGGYNEQFF,TGTGCCAGCAGTCTAACCGGAGGCGGGTACAATGAGCAGTTCTTC
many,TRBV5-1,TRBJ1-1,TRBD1,CASSTGGPNTEAFF,TGCGCCAGCTCAACAGGGGGCCCGAACACTGAAGCTTTCTTT
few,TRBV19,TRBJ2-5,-,CASSPQGQETQYF,TGTGCCAGTAGTCCACAGGGTCAAGAGACCCAGTACTTC
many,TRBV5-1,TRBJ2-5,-,CASSWGMSGQETQYF,TGCGCCAGCAGCTGGGGTATGAGCGGACAAGAGACCCAGTACTTC
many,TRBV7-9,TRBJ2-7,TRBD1,CASSRTGGEQYF,TGTGCCAGCAGCCGGACAGGGGGCGAGCAGTACTTC
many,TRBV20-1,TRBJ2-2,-,CSARLDGNTGELFF,TGCAGTGCTCGTTTGGACGGGAACACCGGGGAGCTGTTTTTT
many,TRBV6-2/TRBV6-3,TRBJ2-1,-,CASSPIPGRKYNEQFF,TGTGCCAGCAGTCCGATTCCTGGGAGGAAATACAATGAGCAGTTCTTC
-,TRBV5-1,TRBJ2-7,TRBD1,CASRADRANSYEQYF,TGCGCCAGCAGAGCGGACAGGGCCAACTCCTACGAGCAGTACTTC
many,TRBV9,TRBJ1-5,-,CASSVGGIGQPQHF,TGTGCCAGCAGCGTAGGAGGGATTGGGCAGCCCCAGCATTTT
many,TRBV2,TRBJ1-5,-,CASSERSGLVSNQPQHF,TGTGCCAGCAGTGAGAGGTCAGGGCTAGTTAGCAATCAGCCCCAGCATTTT
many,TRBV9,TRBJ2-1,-,CASSVWGTTKSDEQFF,TGTGCCAGCAGCGTATGGGGGACAACCAAAAGCGATGAGCAGTTCTTC
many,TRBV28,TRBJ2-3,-,CASSLDRDTQYF,TGTGCCAGCAGTTTAGATCGAGATACGCAGTATTTT
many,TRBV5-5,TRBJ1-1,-,CASSLFNGNTEAFF,TGTGCCAGCAGCTTGTTTAACGGCAACACTGAAGCTTTCTTT
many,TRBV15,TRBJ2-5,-,CATSRDRWLVRGETQYF,TGTGCCACCAGCAGAGATCGGTGGCTAGTGAGGGGAGAGACCCAGTACTTC
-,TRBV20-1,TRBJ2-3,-,CSASDWASGSTDTQYF,TGCAGTGCTAGTGATTGGGCAAGCGGTAGCACAGATACGCAGTATTTT
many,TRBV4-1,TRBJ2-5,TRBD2,CASSRGSGLAGQETQYF,TGCGCCAGCAGCCGGGGCTCGGGACTAGCGGGACAGGAGACCCAGTACTTC
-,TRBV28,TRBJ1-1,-,CASSLPLTGPTEAFF,TGTGCCAGCAGTTTACCACTCACAGGGCCCACTGAAGCTTTCTTT
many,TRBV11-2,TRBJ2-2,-,CASSFDNTGELFF,TGTGCCAGCAGCTTTGACAACACCGGGGAGCTGTTTTTT
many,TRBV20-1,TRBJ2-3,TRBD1,CSARVGQGAPDTQYF,TGCAGTGCTAGAGTGGGACAGGGGGCACCAGATACGCAGTATTTT
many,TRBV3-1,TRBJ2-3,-,CASSQSQGDTQYF,TGTGCCAGCAGCCAATCTCAGGGAGATACGCAGTATTTT
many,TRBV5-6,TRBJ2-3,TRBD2,CASSLIAGADDTQYF,TGTGCCAGCAGTCTGATAGCGGGAGCGGATGATACGCAGTATTTT
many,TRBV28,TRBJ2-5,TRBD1,CASSRPGTGAETQYF,TGTGCCAGCAGCCGCCCCGGGACAGGGGCTGAGACCCAGTACTTC
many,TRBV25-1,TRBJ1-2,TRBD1,CASSEWGQGAANYGYTF,TGTGCCAGCAGTGAATGGGGACAGGGGGCTGCTAACTATGGCTACACCTTC
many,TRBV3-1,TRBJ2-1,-,CASSQVEVYNEQFF,TGTGCCAGCAGCCAAGTGGAGGTCTACAATGAGCAGTTCTTC
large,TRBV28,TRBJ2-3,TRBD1,CASSLEMTGTSTDTQYF,TGTGCCAGCAGTTTAGAGATGACAGGGACCAGCACAGATACGCAGTATTTT
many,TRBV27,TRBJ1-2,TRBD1,CASSFSIGQGAFGYTF,TGTGCCAGCAGTTTCTCAATTGGACAGGGGGCGTTTGGCTACACCTTC
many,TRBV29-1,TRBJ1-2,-,CSVLTGGYTF,TGCAGCGTTTTAACAGGGGGCTACACCTTC
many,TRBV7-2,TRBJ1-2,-,CASSLGGPTAYGYTF,TGTGCCAGCAGCTTAGGGGGCCCGACAGCCTATGGCTACACCTTC
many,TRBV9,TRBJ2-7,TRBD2,CASSVDVAGGRSPYEQYF,TGTGCCAGCAGCGTAGATGTGGCAGGCGGGAGGTCACCCTACGAGCAGTACTTC
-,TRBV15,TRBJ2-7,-,CATNRVRGSYEQYF,TGTGCCACCAACAGAGTTCGAGGGTCCTACGAGCAGTACTTC
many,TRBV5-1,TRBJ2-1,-,CASSLGQFGNEQFF,TGCGCCAGCAGCTTGGGTCAATTCGGCAATGAGCAGTTCTTC
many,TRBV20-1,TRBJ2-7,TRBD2,CSASPSGFYEQYF,TGCAGTGCTAGCCCTAGCGGGTTCTACGAGCAGTACTTC
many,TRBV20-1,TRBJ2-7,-,CSARERDYEQYF,TGCAGTGCTAGAGAGAGAGACTACGAGCAGTACTTC
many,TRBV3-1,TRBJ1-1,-,CASSQAAGGAFGAFF,TGTGCCAGCAGCCAAGCTGCTGGGGGGGCCTTTGGCGCTTTCTTT
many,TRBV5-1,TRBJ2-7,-,CASTPGGLYEQYF,TGCGCCAGCACCCCCGGAGGCCTCTACGAGCAGTACTTC
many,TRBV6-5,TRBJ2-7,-,CASSYSKSEQYF,TGTGCCAGCAGTTACTCGAAAAGCGAGCAGTACTTC
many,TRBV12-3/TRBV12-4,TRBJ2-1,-,CASMVTSYNEQFF,TGTGCCAGCATGGTGACTAGCTACAATGAGCAGTTCTTC
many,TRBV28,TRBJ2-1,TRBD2,CASSLYQDRTSGRAGNEQFF,TGTGCCAGCAGTCTATATCAGGACCGGACTAGCGGGAGGGCTGGCAATGAGCAGTTCTTC
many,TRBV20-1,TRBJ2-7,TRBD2,CSARDSSGRDLSYEQYF,TGCAGTGCTAGAGATTCTAGCGGGAGAGATCTCTCCTACGAGCAGTACTTC
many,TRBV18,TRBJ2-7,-,CASSPPRNAEQYF,TGTGCCAGCTCACCACCGCGAAACGCCGAGCAGTACTTC